This T cell receptor beta chain was observed in a study of cytomegalovirus exposure and HLA in healthy donors. The CDR3 has 13 amino acids. The germline gives CDR1 PRHDT, CDR2 FYEKMQ (reference sequence). Deletions cut 5 bases from V and 0 bases from J, with 5 bases between. The PCR used 60 Vbeta and 13 Jbeta primers. The table came from immunoSEQ multiplex PCR; TCRdb's copy has only in-frame clones and leaves some out. The repertoire table contains about 120,000 clones. This chain links TRBV13 with TRBJ1-5; no definite D call. Sequenced: PBMCs. The TCR comes from a man aged 25 to 45 in good health and CMV-seronegative. CDR3 sequence: CASSRYSNQPQHF. The CDR3 DNA follows: TGTGCCAGCAGCCGGTATAGCAATCAGCCCCAGCATTTT.